This entry describes one T cell receptor beta chain. Peripheral blood and lesional scalp punch biopsies came from alopecia areata patients. This CDR3 region has 13 residues. Germline loops: CDR1 MDHEN, CDR2 SYDVKM. The V and J ends lost 5 bases and 4 bases, in that order; junction bases with no gene match: 4. This sample was taken from a study of CD8+ T cells in alopecia areata. Study at large: Those patients who were treated received oral tofacitinib, which was given at 5 to 10 mg twice daily for moderate-to-severe alopecia areata. Patients took tofacitinib for 6 to 18 months, followed by 6 drug-free months.

Investigators isolated RNA and reverse transcribed it into cDNA to act as the sequencing template. Profiling relied on immunoSEQ multiplex PCR, and the TCRdb table lists in-frame clones only, not all of them. The sample carries more than 9,000 clones, around 62% recorded once. What was sequenced was skin. This chain joins TRBV28 and TRBJ1-1; 7 nucleotides match TRBD1. This TCR was sampled from a human donor with alopecia areata. This CDR3 reads CASSRDRVTEAFF. CDR3 nucleotides: TGTGCCAGCAGTCGCGACAGGGTCACTGAAGCTTTCTTT.